The 18 T cell receptor beta chains presented below share a single source sample, sequenced in a study of multiple sclerosis patients with progressive multifocal leukoencephalopathy. Noted time point: time of PML onset. The table came from immunoSEQ multiplex PCR; TCRdb's copy has only in-frame clones and leaves some out. The sample includes about 30,000 clones, 75% to 90% of them seen just once. The sequences come from PBMCs, collected from a patient treated with natalizumab. The receptors originated from a woman aged 25-40 years with progressive multifocal leukoencephalopathy.

The chain joins TRBV6-6 to TRBJ2-5, with D possibly being TRBD1 (5 bases). CDR3 length: 11 residues. Trimming left V 4 bases short and J 9 bases short, with 9 bases between. CDR1 and CDR2 (germline): MNHNY, SVGAGI (reference sequence). DNA of the CDR3: TGTGCCAGCAGTTTTCAAGGGGCCCAGTACTTC. Its translation: CASSFQGAQYF.

J is TRBJ2-7 and V is TRBV11-2, with D unresolved. V gave up 5 bases and J gave up 6 bases, with 8 bases separating them. The CDR3 runs to 11 residues. The V gene's germline CDR1 is SGHAT and CDR2 FQNNGV. CDR3 sequence reads: CASSPAAEQYF. Here the CDR3 DNA reads TGTGCCAGCAGCCCAGCCGCCGAGCAGTACTTC. The full variable domain, completed using reference TRBV11-2 and TRBJ2-7, is EAGVAQSPRYKIIEKRQSVAFWCNPISGHATLYWYQQILGQGPKLLIQFQNNGVVDDSQLPKDRFSAERLKGVDSTLKIQPAKLEDSAVYLCASSPAAEQYFGPGTRLTVT.

In this sample, this clone turned up a few times. The chain carries TRBV28 and TRBJ1-5, with 9 bases lining up with TRBD1. Per the germline V gene, CDR1 is MDHEN and CDR2 is SYDVKM. V shed 10 bases and J 7 bases; nucleotides not matched to a gene: 17. The CDR3 has 16 residues. CDR3 sequence reads: CATWRDRARGSQPQHF. The DNA of the CDR3 is TGTGCCACCTGGAGGGACAGGGCGCGAGGTTCGCAGCCCCAGCATTTT.

The chain links TRBV19 to TRBJ2-7; no clear D. Germline assignment: CDR1 LNHDA and CDR2 SQIVND (reference sequence). The CDR3 is made up of 16 amino acids. Trimming took 3 bases from V and 2 from J, leaving 17 bases between them. The CDR3 sequence is CASSMAASLGTYEQYF. The CDR3 DNA follows: TGTGCCAGTAGTATGGCCGCGTCCCTCGGCACCTACGAGCAGTACTTC.

The chain carries TRBV6-6 and TRBJ1-5; D is perhaps TRBD1 (5 bases). From germline, CDR1 is MNHNY and CDR2 SVGAGI (reference sequence). There are 16 residues in the CDR3. Trimming took 1 base from V and 0 from J, leaving 10 bases between them. The CDR3 loop is CASSYYDSYSNQPQHF. CDR3 sequence (DNA): TGTGCCAGCAGTTACTACGACAGCTATAGCAATCAGCCCCAGCATTTT.

The chain recombines TRBV27 with TRBJ1-1; D uncertain. CDR1 MNHEY and CDR2 SMNVEV come from the germline V gene (reference sequence). The CDR3 spans 16 residues. Trimming took 5 bases from V and 5 from J, leaving 21 bases between them. This CDR3 reads CASSPPGLGERTEAFF. CDR3 in DNA: TGTGCCAGCAGTCCCCCGGGGTTAGGAGAGCGGACTGAAGCTTTCTTT.

V and J are TRBV27 and TRBJ2-7; 10 nucleotides align to TRBD1. CDR1 and CDR2 from the germline V gene are MNHEY and SMNVEV (reference sequence). The CDR3 extends over 19 amino acids. V trimming: 3 bases; J trimming: 3 bases; junction bases outside the gene matches: 17. CDR3 region: CASSFSRTGGTSRGYEQYF. DNA for the CDR3: TGTGCCAGCAGTTTTTCTCGGACAGGGGGGACTAGTCGGGGCTACGAGCAGTACTTC.

The chain combines TRBV5-6 with TRBJ2-5; D not resolved. Germline CDR1 reads SGHDT; CDR2 reads YYEEEE. V was trimmed by 3 bases and J by 4 bases, leaving 10 bases between them. This CDR3 is 13 amino acids long. In DNA form, the CDR3 reads TGTGCCAGCAGCTCAACTCGGGCAGAGACCCAGTACTTC. Translation: CASSSTRAETQYF.

The CDR3 nucleotides are TGTGCCAGCAGCCCGAGACGGGGGCTGAACACTGAAGCTTTCTTT. It codes for CASSPRRGLNTEAFF. V is TRBV9 and J is TRBJ1-1, with D perhaps TRBD1 (6 bases). The CDR3 extends over 15 amino acids. Per germline, CDR1 SGDLS and CDR2 YYNGEE. The V end was cut by 4 bases, the J end by 0 bases, with 13 bases between.

The chain couples TRBV5-1 to TRBJ1-1; D call uncertain. Per germline, CDR1 SGHRS and CDR2 YFSETQ. Trimming left V 4 bases short and J 2 bases short, with 9 bases between. The CDR3 is 13 residues long. The CDR3 sequence: CASSHPANTEAFF. In nucleotides, the CDR3 is TGCGCCAGCAGCCACCCAGCTAACACTGAAGCTTTCTTT.

This chain links TRBV30 with TRBJ2-3; D uncertain. Germline values: CDR1 GTSNPN, CDR2 SVGIG (reference sequence). This CDR3 contains 12 residues. V was pared by 4 bases and J by 0 bases, with 5 bases between. The CDR3 loop reads CAWTPSTDTQYF. The DNA of the CDR3 is TGTGCCTGGACCCCTAGCACAGATACGCAGTATTTT.

The chain uses TRBV2 and TRBJ1-5; possibly TRBD1 for D (6 bases). V was clipped by 3 bases and J by 9 bases, with 12 bases between them. The CDR3 length is 13 residues. Germline CDR1 and CDR2: SNHLY and FYNNEI. CDR3 DNA: TGTGCCAGCAGTGATGCGGGACATCGGCCCCAGCATTTT. It is translated as CASSDAGHRPQHF.

The rearrangement uses TRBV5-4 and TRBJ1-2; 7 bases align to TRBD1. The V gene end was trimmed by 2 bases and the J gene end by 3 bases; junction bases not matched to a gene: 10. This CDR3 has 16 residues. Germline V gives CDR1 SGHNT, CDR2 YYREEE (reference sequence). CDR3 in DNA: TGTGCCAGCAGCTTTGGCCCCGGACAGGCTGACTATGGCTACACCTTC. Residues: CASSFGPGQADYGYTF.

DNA for the CDR3: TGTGCCAGCACCCTAGGGGCTCACACAGATACGCAGTATTTT. Translating gives CASTLGAHTDTQYF. The chain employs TRBV28 and TRBJ2-3, with D tentatively TRBD1 (5 bases). Germline V gene sequence: CDR1 MDHEN, CDR2 SYDVKM. Trimming pared 7 bases from V and 2 bases from J, leaving 13 bases between. The CDR3 contains 14 residues.

The J gene is TRBJ2-3, the V gene TRBV7-6; the match to TRBD2 covers 12 bases. Germline-derived CDR1 and CDR2 are SGHVS and FNYEAQ. The CDR3 is made up of 15 amino acids. After removal of 4 bases from V and 4 bases from J, the junction contained 3 bases not matched to a gene. In DNA form, the CDR3 reads TGTGCCAGCAGCTGGACTAGCGGGATGCCAGATACGCAGTATTTT. This translates into CASSWTSGMPDTQYF.

This chain connects TRBV7-9 to TRBJ1-1; 10 nucleotides align to TRBD1. The CDR3 loop spans 14 amino acids. Trimming took 1 base from V and 6 from J; bases not matched to a gene: 2. CDR1 and CDR2 from the germline V gene are SEHNR and FQNEAQ (reference sequence). The CDR3 loop is CASSLGQGAAEAFF. The CDR3 nucleotides are TGTGCCAGCAGCTTAGGACAGGGGGCCGCTGAAGCTTTCTTT.

DNA of the CDR3: TGCGCCAGCAGCCAAGCCGGGACAGGGAATCAGCCCCAGCATTTT. It codes for CASSQAGTGNQPQHF. The chain carries TRBV4-1 and TRBJ1-5; 9 nucleotides align to TRBD1. This CDR3 contains 15 residues. Germline CDR1 is MGHRA and CDR2 is YSYEKL. Trimming removed 1 base from V and 4 bases from J; junction bases left unmatched: 2.

V and J are TRBV5-1 and TRBJ1-1, with D maybe TRBD1 (5 bases). This CDR3 contains 13 residues. Per the germline V gene, CDR1 is SGHRS and CDR2 is YFSETQ. V was shortened by 6 bases and J by 1 base, with 10 bases between the two germline ends. CDR3 loop: CASNWDGNTEAFF. CDR3 coding DNA: TGCGCCAGCAATTGGGACGGGAACACTGAAGCTTTCTTT.